These T cell receptor beta chains were read from a single sample in a study of Ad26.COV2.S vaccination and SARS-CoV-2 variants. Sequencing used immunoSEQ multiplex PCR; TCRdb keeps in-frame clones, though not all of them. The table includes about 440,000 clones, around 90% detected once. Source: peripheral blood, taken in a trial of Ad26.COV2.S vaccine versus placebo. Receptors were obtained from a person between 18 and 65 years old who received the Ad26.COV2.S COVID-19 vaccine or a placebo. Each CDR3 is given with its conserved first and last residue. The order of the fields is J gene, V gene, CDR3 protein.

j_call: TRBJ2-1; v_call: TRBV5-1; cdr3_aa: CASTRASRNEQFF
j_call: TRBJ2-3; v_call: TRBV27; cdr3_aa: CASSLGQTGYTDTQYF
j_call: TRBJ2-3; v_call: TRBV4-3; cdr3_aa: CASSRTSGSSDTQYF
j_call: TRBJ2-7; v_call: TRBV13; cdr3_aa: CASSSGQTYEQYF
j_call: TRBJ2-2; v_call: TRBV19; cdr3_aa: CASKVEGELFF
j_call: TRBJ2-6; v_call: TRBV7-9; cdr3_aa: CASSPPFGGGGANVLTF
j_call: TRBJ2-7; v_call: TRBV28; cdr3_aa: CASSLRAGGSYEQYF
j_call: TRBJ2-7; v_call: TRBV7-6; cdr3_aa: CASSLDPPGQGFEQYF
j_call: TRBJ1-5; v_call: TRBV11-2; cdr3_aa: CASSLDRGPGQPQHF
j_call: TRBJ1-3; v_call: TRBV10-3; cdr3_aa: CAIGDRGNTIYF
j_call: TRBJ1-2; v_call: TRBV28; cdr3_aa: CASSFLLDLQNYGYTF
j_call: TRBJ2-5; v_call: TRBV25-1; cdr3_aa: CASSEYIAGETQYF
j_call: TRBJ2-2; v_call: TRBV7-9; cdr3_aa: CASSLNLGELFF
j_call: TRBJ1-1; v_call: TRBV27; cdr3_aa: CASSFLKGTEAFF
j_call: TRBJ2-1; v_call: TRBV28; cdr3_aa: CASSGIAGGLYNEQFF
j_call: TRBJ2-7; v_call: TRBV11-2; cdr3_aa: CASSAYRDSPSYEQYF
j_call: TRBJ2-7; v_call: TRBV6-2/TRBV6-3; cdr3_aa: CASSYSPRGAVGSGRYEQYF
j_call: TRBJ2-3; v_call: TRBV28; cdr3_aa: CASSMPDTQYF
j_call: TRBJ1-1; v_call: TRBV5-1; cdr3_aa: CASSYDGDTEAFF
j_call: TRBJ2-1; v_call: TRBV7-2; cdr3_aa: CASSLGGMVGGQFF
j_call: TRBJ2-7; v_call: TRBV4-3; cdr3_aa: CASSQEARTIYEQYF
j_call: TRBJ2-5; v_call: TRBV2; cdr3_aa: CASTVAGVSRETQYF
j_call: TRBJ1-5; v_call: TRBV19; cdr3_aa: CASSMEEFQPQHF
j_call: TRBJ2-2; v_call: TRBV7-9; cdr3_aa: CASSPGLGLTGELFF
j_call: TRBJ2-7; v_call: TRBV5-8; cdr3_aa: CASSLEQGEPYEQYF
j_call: TRBJ1-6; v_call: TRBV11-2; cdr3_aa: CASSLVPGSSPLHF
j_call: TRBJ2-5; v_call: TRBV27; cdr3_aa: CASSKGTGVGQETQYF
j_call: TRBJ2-1; v_call: TRBV12-5; cdr3_aa: CASGFGTDGWGEQFF
j_call: TRBJ2-5; v_call: TRBV3-1/TRBV3-2; cdr3_aa: CASSQAGTGVWETQYF
j_call: TRBJ1-4; v_call: TRBV7-2; cdr3_aa: CASSSGQAVKNEKLFF
j_call: TRBJ2-1; v_call: TRBV27; cdr3_aa: CASSYRAAYNEQFF